Listed here is a single TCR beta chain. Trimming took 8 bases from V and 1 from J, leaving 15 bases between them. The CDR3 contains 14 residues. CDR1 and CDR2 (germline): SGHRS, YFSETQ. The sample originates from a study of cytomegalovirus exposure and HLA in healthy donors. PCR employed 60 Vbeta and 13 Jbeta primers. Clones were sequenced by immunoSEQ multiplex PCR, and TCRdb holds only the in-frame ones, with some missing. The sample lists 150,000 or so clones, 65% to 85% seen once, with approximately 2.8% in the top ten. The sample comprised PBMCs. The gene calls are TRBV5-1 and TRBJ2-5; no clear D. The receptor was derived from a young man in good health and CMV-seronegative. The CDR3 protein is CASSSGLTQETQYF. The CDR3, as DNA: TGCGCCAGTTCCTCTGGGCTGACCCAAGAGACCCAGTACTTC.